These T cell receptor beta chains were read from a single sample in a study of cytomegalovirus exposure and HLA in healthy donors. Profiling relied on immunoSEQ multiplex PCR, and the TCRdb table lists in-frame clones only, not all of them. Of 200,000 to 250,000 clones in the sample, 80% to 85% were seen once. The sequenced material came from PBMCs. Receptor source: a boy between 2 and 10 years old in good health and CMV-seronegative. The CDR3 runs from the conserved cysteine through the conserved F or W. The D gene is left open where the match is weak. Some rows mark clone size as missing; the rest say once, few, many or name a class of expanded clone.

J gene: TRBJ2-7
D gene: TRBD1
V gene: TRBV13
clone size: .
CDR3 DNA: TGTGCCAGCAGCTTAGGCTCGGACAGGGCCTTCTACGAGCAGTACTTC
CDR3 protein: CASSLGSDRAFYEQYF

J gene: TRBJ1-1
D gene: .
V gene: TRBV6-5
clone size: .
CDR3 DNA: TGTGTCAGCAGTTACCAGGGATTCGTAGCTTTCTTT
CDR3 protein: CVSSYQGFVAFF

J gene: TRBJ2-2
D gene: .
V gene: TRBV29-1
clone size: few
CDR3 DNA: TGCAGCGTCCAAAACGCGGTTGGCGGGGAGCTGTTTTTT
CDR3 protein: CSVQNAVGGELFF

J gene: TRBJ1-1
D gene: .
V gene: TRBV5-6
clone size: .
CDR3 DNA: TGTGCCAGCAGCCGGCCAGGGGTTGGAGACACTGAAGCTTTCTTT
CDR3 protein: CASSRPGVGDTEAFF

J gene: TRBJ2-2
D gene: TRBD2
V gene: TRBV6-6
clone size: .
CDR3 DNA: TGTGCCAGCACCGGGACTAGCGTAACCGGGGAGCTGTTTTTT
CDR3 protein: CASTGTSVTGELFF

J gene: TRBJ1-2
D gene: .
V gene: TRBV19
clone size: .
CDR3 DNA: TGTGCCACCAGCCCGACCGTACTAGAAGAAGGCTACACCTTC
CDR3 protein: CATSPTVLEEGYTF

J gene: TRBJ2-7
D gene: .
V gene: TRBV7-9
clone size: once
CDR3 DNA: TGTTCCAGCAGCCAAGGGGCGTTTGAGCAGTACTTC
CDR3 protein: CSSSQGAFEQYF

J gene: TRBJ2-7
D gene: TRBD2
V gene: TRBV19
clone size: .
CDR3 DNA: TGTGCCAGTAGCTCTTCGGGGGGACTAGCGGGCTACGAGCAGTACTTC
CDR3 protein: CASSSSGGLAGYEQYF

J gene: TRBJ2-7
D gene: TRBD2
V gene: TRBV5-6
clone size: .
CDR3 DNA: TGTGCCAGCAGCTTCAAGGGAAAGCGGGAGCGCGAGCAGTACTTC
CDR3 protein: CASSFKGKREREQYF

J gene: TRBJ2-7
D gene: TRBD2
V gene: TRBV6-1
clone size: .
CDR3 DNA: TGTGCCAGCGTGTTAGCGGGGTCAAGCTCCTACGAGCAGTACTTC
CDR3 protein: CASVLAGSSSYEQYF

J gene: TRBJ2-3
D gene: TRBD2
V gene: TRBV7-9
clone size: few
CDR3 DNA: TGTGCCAGCAGCTTTCTGGTAGCGGGGCGCACAGATACGCAGTATTTT
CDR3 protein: CASSFLVAGRTDTQYF

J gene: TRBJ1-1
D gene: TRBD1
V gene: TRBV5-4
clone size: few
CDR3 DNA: TGTGCCAGCAGTTCATCAGGGGGGAACACTGAAGCTTTCTTT
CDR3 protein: CASSSSGGNTEAFF

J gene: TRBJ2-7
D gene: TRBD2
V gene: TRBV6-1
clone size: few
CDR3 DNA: TGTGCCAGCAGTGAGGGGGACTACCTCGAGCAGTACTTC
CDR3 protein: CASSEGDYLEQYF

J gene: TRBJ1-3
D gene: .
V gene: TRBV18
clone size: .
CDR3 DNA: TGTGCCAGCTCACCACCGGCGGACTCTGGAAACACCATATATTTT
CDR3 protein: CASSPPADSGNTIYF